This passage covers 3 T cell receptor beta chains from one sample sequenced in a study of blood T cell repertoires in COVID-19. Produced via immunoSEQ multiplex PCR; TCRdb's table is partial and in-frame only. The data contain some 400,000 clones, 89% of them singletons. The sample taken for sequencing was PBMCs or T cells enriched from blood (not recorded which). These receptors all come from a woman in her 30s who had recovered from COVID-19.

The V call is TRBV29-1, the J call TRBJ2-1; the D is unclear. The CDR3 consists of 12 residues. Germline values: CDR1 SQVTM, CDR2 ANQGSEA. The V gene lost 7 bases and the J gene lost 10 bases, with 17 bases spanning the gap. CDR3 DNA: TGCAGCGCGCTTGGTTCTAGTTTCGAGCAGTTCTTC. Protein: CSALGSSFEQFF.

The chain links TRBV6-5 to TRBJ1-6, with a tentative D call TRBD1 (6 bases). The CDR3 is 15 residues long. V lost 6 bases, J lost 10 bases, and 19 bases lay in between. Germline V gene data show CDR1 as MNHEY and CDR2 as SVGAGI. The DNA for the CDR3 is TGTGCCAGCAGGAGGCTAGGGGACACGGCCTCACCCCTCCACTTT. Encoded protein: CASRRLGDTASPLHF.

V and J are TRBV11-3 and TRBJ2-7, with D possibly being TRBD2 (5 bases). Trimming removed 3 bases from V and 2 bases from J, with 14 bases in between. The germline V gene has CDR1 SGHNT and CDR2 YENEEA. The CDR3 has 15 residues. The CDR3 sequence: CASSFGFAGPYEQYF. DNA of the CDR3: TGTGCCAGCAGCTTTGGTTTTGCGGGTCCCTACGAGCAGTACTTC. The full variable domain, with the rest looked up from reference TRBV11-3 and TRBJ2-7, is EAGVVQSPRYKIIEKKQPVAFWCNPISGHNTLYWYLQNLGQGPELLIRYENEEAVDDSQLPKDRFSAERLKGVDSTLKIQPAELGDSAVYLCASSFGFAGPYEQYFGPGTRLTVT.